Shown below are 3 T cell receptor beta chains from a single sample sequenced in a study of neoadjuvant anti-PD-1 for oral cavity cancer. Time point of the sample: after neoadjuvant nivolumab, at surgical resection. Profiling relied on immunoSEQ multiplex PCR, and the TCRdb table lists in-frame clones only, not all of them. This sample yields 20,000 to 25,000 clones, of which about 26% are seen a single time; less than 20% belongs to the top ten. Sequencing was performed on tumor tissue, taken after nivolumab (anti-PD-1) treatment. Every receptor here comes from a person aged 40 to 85 with oral cavity squamous cell carcinoma.

In this sample, this clone is medium-sized (0.01 to 0.1%). The chain is built from TRBV30 and TRBJ1-1; weak D call: TRBD1 (6 bases). Trimming removed 0 bases at V and 5 bases at J, with 10 bases between. The CDR3 spans 13 residues. The germline V gene encodes CDR1 GTSNPN and CDR2 SVGIG (reference sequence). CDR3 protein: CAWSVGGETEAFF. CDR3 nucleotides: TGTGCCTGGAGTGTAGGGGGGGAAACTGAAGCTTTCTTT. Full variable domain (rest looked up from reference TRBV30 and TRBJ1-1): SQTIHQWPATLVQPVGSPLSLECTVEGTSNPNLYWYRQAAGRGLQLLFYSVGIGQISSEVPQNLSASRPQDRQFILSSKKLLLSDSGFYLCAWSVGGETEAFFGQGTRLTVV.

The CDR3 DNA is TGTGCCAGCAGCCGGCCGGGACAGGGGGCGAACACTGAAGCTTTCTTT. Its protein is CASSRPGQGANTEAFF. The chain joins TRBV14 to TRBJ1-1; 12 bases are a match to TRBD1. Germline-derived CDR1 and CDR2 are SGHDN and FVKESK. This CDR3 has 16 residues. V lost 4 bases to trimming and J lost 1 base; unmatched junction nucleotides: 4.

This clone was observed a few times. The chain uses TRBV4-1 and TRBJ2-7, with 15 bases identical to TRBD2. The CDR3 spans 15 residues. Per germline, CDR1 MGHRA and CDR2 YSYEKL. The J segment lost 6 bases and the V segment lost 4 bases, leaving 4 bases of the junction unmatched. CDR3 loop: CASSLAGLAGGEQYF. CDR3 bases: TGCGCCAGCAGCCTTGCGGGACTAGCGGGAGGCGAGCAGTACTTC.